One sample yielded the 20 T cell receptor beta chains listed below, sequenced in a study of shared clonotypes between healthy human individuals (TCRdb year 2020). Libraries came from the immunoSEQ multiplex PCR assay. TCRdb limited this immuneACCESS table to in-frame rearrangements with V and J called. A share of clones is missing; checked studies link under half to unresolved V genes, and the rest is unexplained. Across this sample there are roughly 600,000 clones, with roughly 98% seen only once. Of the sample, 0.25% to 0.35% falls within the top ten clones. CD8 naive samples consisted of CD45RO-negative cells that were positively selected for CCR7, yielding a CD45RA+CCR7+ population without TemRA cells. Sequenced input: naive CD8+ T cells sorted from blood. The cell subset or site label for this specimen denotes: CD45RA+CCR7+. Receptors originate from a man between 25 and 39 years old in good health.

This clone was recorded once. V is TRBV27 and J is TRBJ1-4, with D uncertain. V gave up 7 bases and J gave up 0 bases, with 15 bases separating them. The CDR3 extends over 16 amino acids. CDR1 and CDR2 (germline): MNHEY, SMNVEV (reference sequence). The CDR3 bases are TGTGCCAGCAAGACGGGAGTCCTTGCAACTAATGAAAAACTGTTTTTT. It translates to CASKTGVLATNEKLFF.

The J gene is TRBJ1-5, the V gene TRBV4-1; 7 nucleotides agree with TRBD1. CDR3 length: 15 amino acids. The V gene's germline CDR1 is MGHRA and CDR2 YSYEKL. Trimming removed 0 bases from V and 6 bases from J; junction bases left unmatched: 5. The CDR3: CASSQEGGDGQPQHF. CDR3 coding DNA: TGCGCCAGCAGCCAAGAAGGGGGCGACGGTCAGCCCCAGCATTTT.

This sequence joins TRBV10-3 and TRBJ2-6; 12 nucleotides line up with TRBD1. CDR1 is ENHRY, CDR2 SYGVKD, per germline. V lost 7 bases to trimming and J lost 4 bases; unmatched junction nucleotides: 14. CDR3 length equals 19 residues. The CDR3 protein is CAIKEGQGASLKGANVLTF. For the CDR3, the DNA is TGTGCCATCAAGGAGGGACAGGGGGCGTCCCTTAAAGGGGCCAACGTCCTGACTTTC.

The CDR3 DNA reads TGTGCCAGCAGCCGAGGGACAGGGGGCAGCAATCAGCCCCAGCATTTT. Residues: CASSRGTGGSNQPQHF. This sequence joins TRBV7-9 and TRBJ1-5; 12 bases agree with TRBD1. Germline values: CDR1 SEHNR, CDR2 FQNEAQ (reference sequence). V shed 5 bases and J 1 base; nucleotides not matched to a gene: 3. The CDR3 totals 16 residues.

The chain carries TRBV6-1 and TRBJ2-1; 9 bases fit TRBD2. Germline V gives CDR1 MNHNS, CDR2 SASEGT. The J segment lost 7 bases and the V segment lost 5 bases, leaving 6 bases of the junction unmatched. The CDR3 extends over 14 amino acids. The CDR3 region has the DNA TGTGCCAGCAGTCCAGCGGGAGGTCAAAATGAGCAGTTCTTC. Its protein is CASSPAGGQNEQFF.

This chain joins TRBV27 and TRBJ2-2; the match to TRBD2 covers 9 bases. This CDR3 has 17 residues. V lost 5 bases and J lost 0; bases outside the gene matches: 7. Germline CDR1 is MNHEY and CDR2 is SMNVEV (reference sequence). In DNA form, the CDR3 reads TGTGCCAGCAGTCCAAATAGACTAGCGGCGAACACCGGGGAGCTGTTTTTT. It encodes CASSPNRLAANTGELFF.

Worth noting for this clone: This specimen includes other DNA sequences encoding the same CDR3. The V gene is TRBV29-1, the J gene TRBJ2-7; 10 nucleotides agree with TRBD2. The J segment lost 4 bases and the V segment lost 2 bases, leaving 2 bases of the junction unmatched. The CDR3 contains 13 residues. Germline V lookup: CDR1 SQVTM, CDR2 ANQGSEA. The DNA for the CDR3 is TGCAGCGTTGAACTAGCGGGAGCTTACGAGCAGTACTTC. This gives the protein CSVELAGAYEQYF.

The V call is TRBV27, the J call TRBJ2-7; 9 bases match TRBD2. This CDR3 spans 14 amino acids. After removal of 3 bases from V and 4 bases from J, the junction contained 4 bases not matched to a gene. The germline V gene encodes CDR1 MNHEY and CDR2 SMNVEV (reference sequence). CDR3 nucleotides: TGTGCCAGCAGTTTTGCGGGAGGGTATTACGAGCAGTACTTC. Residues: CASSFAGGYYEQYF.

The V and J genes are TRBV28 and TRBJ2-7; perhaps TRBD2 as D (6 bases). Trimming shortened V by 1 base and J by 3 bases, and 13 bases separated the two germline ends. Germline CDR1 reads MDHEN; CDR2 reads SYDVKM. The CDR3 has 15 amino acids. As DNA, the CDR3 is TGTGCCAGCAGTTTATATTCTGTGGGAGGCTACGAGCAGTACTTC. The encoded protein is CASSLYSVGGYEQYF. Full variable domain (outside the CDR3, taken from reference TRBV28 and TRBJ2-7): DVKVTQSSRYLVKRTGEKVFLECVQDMDHENMFWYRQDPGLGLRLIYFSYDVKMKEKGDIPEGYSVSREKKERFSLILESASTNQTSMYLCASSLYSVGGYEQYFGPGTRLTVT.

The rearrangement uses TRBV6-1 and TRBJ2-7; D remains unclear. CDR1 is MNHNS, CDR2 SASEGT, per germline. The CDR3 totals 13 residues. Trimming took 4 bases from V and 3 from J, leaving 10 bases between them. Written as DNA, the CDR3 is TGTGCCAGCAGTGTCCCCCCAGACTACGAGCAGTACTTC. Amino acid sequence: CASSVPPDYEQYF.

This rearrangement joins TRBV29-1 to TRBJ2-1; 9 nucleotides line up with TRBD2. After removal of 6 bases from V and 0 bases from J, the junction contained 15 bases not matched to a gene. Germline V gene data show CDR1 as SQVTM and CDR2 as ANQGSEA. There are 18 residues in the CDR3. The CDR3 sequence is CSVEGELAGRSSYNEQFF. The CDR3 DNA sequence: TGCAGCGTCGAGGGGGAACTAGCGGGCCGCAGCTCCTACAATGAGCAGTTCTTC.

The chain has TRBV7-9 and TRBJ2-5, with TRBD2 as a possible D gene (6 bases). Germline CDR1 and CDR2: SEHNR and FQNEAQ (reference sequence). The length of the CDR3 is 11 residues. The V gene lost 9 bases and the J gene lost 10 bases, with 15 bases spanning the gap. This CDR3 is CASDPPGDQYF. In DNA form, the CDR3 reads TGTGCCAGTGATCCCCCGGGGGACCAGTACTTC.

Points on this clone: Distinct nucleotide sequences in the sample also encode this CDR3. This chain links TRBV4-1 with TRBJ2-7, with D tentatively TRBD2 (6 bases). The CDR3 spans 13 residues. CDR1 and CDR2 (germline): MGHRA, YSYEKL. V was shortened by 6 bases and J by 0 bases, with 9 bases between the two germline ends. CDR3 nucleotide sequence: TGCGCCAGCAGTCCGACTAGCTCCTACGAGCAGTACTTC. It codes for CASSPTSSYEQYF.

The chain joins TRBV19 to TRBJ2-7, with TRBD2 identical over 11 bases. The CDR3 covers 12 residues. Germline V lookup: CDR1 LNHDA, CDR2 SQIVND (reference sequence). CDR3 sequence reads: CATSGSFYEQYF. For the CDR3, the DNA is TGTGCTACTAGCGGGAGTTTCTACGAGCAGTACTTC.

V and J are TRBV6-5 and TRBJ1-2; the D gene is possibly TRBD1 (5 bases). The CDR3 length is 15 residues. Trimming stripped 6 bases from V and 1 base from J, with 15 bases between. CDR1 MNHEY and CDR2 SVGAGI come from the germline V gene. CDR3 protein: CASSIGAGGNYGYTF. CDR3 sequence (DNA): TGTGCCAGCAGCATAGGGGCCGGAGGTAACTATGGCTACACCTTC.

In its sample, this clone was seen once. The rearrangement joins TRBV11-3 to TRBJ2-7; D is unclear. Germline V gene data show CDR1 as SGHNT and CDR2 as YENEEA. The CDR3 sequence is 14 residues long. V lost 5 bases, J lost 2 bases, and 13 bases lay in between. CDR3 nucleotide sequence: TGTGCCAGCAGCCTCCGCGGAGCCCCCTACGAGCAGTACTTC. Amino acids: CASSLRGAPYEQYF. The full variable domain, its missing parts supplied by reference TRBV11-3 and TRBJ2-7, is EAGVVQSPRYKIIEKKQPVAFWCNPISGHNTLYWYLQNLGQGPELLIRYENEEAVDDSQLPKDRFSAERLKGVDSTLKIQPAELGDSAVYLCASSLRGAPYEQYFGPGTRLTVT.

The chain links TRBV15 to TRBJ2-5, with a tentative D call TRBD2 (5 bases). This CDR3 has 14 amino acids. Between the trimmed V and J ends, which lost 3 bases and 0 bases, there was a span of 8 bases. The germline CDR1 and CDR2 sequences are LNHNV and YYDKDF (reference sequence). The CDR3 protein is CATSRDSNQETQYF. The CDR3 DNA is TGTGCCACCAGCAGGGACTCAAACCAAGAGACCCAGTACTTC.

The rearrangement uses TRBV9 and TRBJ2-7; 9 bases line up with TRBD1. Germline V lookup: CDR1 SGDLS, CDR2 YYNGEE. The ends lost 4 bases at V and 5 bases at J; junction bases unmatched: 10. CDR3 length equals 15 residues. CDR3 protein: CASSIAGTGSDEQYF. CDR3 in DNA: TGTGCCAGCAGCATCGCCGGGACAGGGTCCGACGAGCAGTACTTC.

The chain employs TRBV30 and TRBJ2-1, with D hard to call. There are 13 residues in the CDR3. Germline V CDR1 and CDR2: GTSNPN, SVGIG (reference sequence). Trimming took off 3 bases at V and 10 bases at J, with 16 bases between the two ends. The CDR3 reads CAWRPTTEVEQFF. The CDR3 DNA reads as TGTGCCTGGAGGCCGACCACTGAAGTAGAGCAGTTCTTC.

J is TRBJ1-1 and V is TRBV2; D ambiguous. Trimming removed 4 bases from V and 1 base from J, with 16 bases in between. The CDR3 runs 16 residues. The germline CDR1 and CDR2 sequences are SNHLY and FYNNEI. The CDR3 loop is CASSGTRNRRNTEAFF. The CDR3 DNA reads as TGTGCCAGCAGTGGCACCCGGAACAGACGGAACACTGAAGCTTTCTTT.